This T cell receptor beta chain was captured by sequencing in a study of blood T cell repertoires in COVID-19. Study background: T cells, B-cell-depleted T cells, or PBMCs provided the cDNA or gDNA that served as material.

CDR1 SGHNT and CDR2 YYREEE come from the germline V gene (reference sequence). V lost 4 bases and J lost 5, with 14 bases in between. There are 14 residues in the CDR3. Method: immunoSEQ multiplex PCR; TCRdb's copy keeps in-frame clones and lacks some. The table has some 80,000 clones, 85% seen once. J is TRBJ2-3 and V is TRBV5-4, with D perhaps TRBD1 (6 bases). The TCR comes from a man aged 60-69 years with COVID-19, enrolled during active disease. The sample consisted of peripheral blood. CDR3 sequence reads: CASSTMGAGDTQYF. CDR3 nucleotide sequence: TGTGCCAGCAGCACCATGGGGGCCGGAGATACGCAGTATTTT. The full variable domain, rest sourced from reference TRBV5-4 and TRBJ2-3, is ETGVTQSPTHLIKTRGQQVTLRCSSQSGHNTVSWYQQALGQGPQFIFQYYREEENGRGNFPPRFSGLQFPNYSSELNVNALELDDSALYLCASSTMGAGDTQYFGPGTRLTVL.